Given below is one T cell receptor (beta chain) in context. What it binds is not known. This record comes from a study of T cells in Graves' hyperthyroidism and ophthalmopathy. Study-level results: Most clonotypes expanded in thyroid above 0.001 were likewise present in blood.

Stability of Graves' hyperthyroidism was defined as absent ophthalmopathy progression within 18 months. Authors of the study amplified TCR beta CDR3 regions from RNA transcripts. The study used the HTBI primer set for a first-round RT-PCR of the TCR CDR3. TCRdb reprocessed the multiplex PCR reads via MiXCR and lists one record per CDR3 protein. Of a few hundred thousand distinct CDR3 sequences listed, 12% to 15% were seen once; the top ten hold 4% to 6.5%. V trimming: 4 bases; J trimming: 6 bases; junction bases outside the gene matches: 8. The germline CDR1 and CDR2 sequences are KGHDR and SFDVKD. This CDR3 has 16 residues.

The sample taken for sequencing was blood. J is TRBJ2-2 and V is TRBV24-1, with TRBD1 matching over 9 bases. The source of this sequence is a woman younger than 35 with Graves' hyperthyroidism. The chain's CDR3 is CATSESGTGYPGELFF. In DNA, the CDR3 is TGTGCCACCAGTGAGTCCGGGACAGGGTATCCCGGGGAGCTGTTTTTT.